A selection of T cell receptor beta chains follows, all from one sample in a study of CD8+CD57+ T cells in acquired aplastic anemia. TCRdb analysed the reads with MiXCR anew, one entry per CDR3 protein. The sample contains some 120,000 distinct CDR3 sequences, over 30% of which appear only once. The sample comprised sorted CD4+, CD8+, or CD8+CD57+ T cells (not recorded which) from PBMCs. The receptors originated from a human donor with aplastic anemia. Both conserved end residues are part of each CDR3. The D gene is left open where the match is weak. Clone size is stated in some rows and not others, as once, few, many or a class when expanded.

J,V,length,size,D,CDR3,DNA
TRBJ1-4,TRBV4-3,16,NA,NA,CASSQDLTVGNEKLFF,TGCGCCAGCAGCCAAGATTTGACTGTGGGTAATGAAAAACTGTTTTTT
TRBJ1-2,TRBV19,15,many,TRBD1,CASSIFRTGNYGYTF,TGTGCCAGTAGTATATTTCGGACAGGGAACTATGGCTACACCTTC
TRBJ2-3,TRBV29-1,12,NA,NA,CSARKDTDTQYF,TGCAGCGCCAGGAAGGACACAGATACGCAGTATTTT
TRBJ1-6,TRBV6-1,15,few,NA,CASSEAARWDSPLHF,TGTGCCAGCAGTGAAGCGGCCAGGTGGGATTCACCCCTCCACTTT
TRBJ1-5,TRBV25-1,16,many,TRBD1,CATPDREGIRNQPQHF,TGTGCCACGCCGGACAGGGAGGGGATTCGCAATCAGCCCCAGCATTTT
TRBJ1-5,TRBV5-4,14,once,TRBD1,CASSLGTGGQPQHF,TGTGCCAGCAGCTTGGGAACAGGGGGACAGCCCCAGCATTTT
TRBJ2-5,TRBV20-1,13,NA,TRBD2,CSAPGLVEETRYF,TGCAGTGCTCCGGGACTAGTTGAGGAGACCCGGTACTTC
TRBJ1-3,TRBV9,14,many,TRBD1,CASSVPGQGNTIYF,TGTGCCAGCAGCGTCCCGGGACAGGGAAACACCATATATTTT
TRBJ1-1,TRBV5-1,15,many,NA,CASSVQGIGRTEAFF,TGCGCCAGCAGTGTACAGGGTATAGGGAGGACTGAAGCTTTCTTT
TRBJ2-5,TRBV20-1,18,many,TRBD2,CSARDEETSGGRVETQYF,TGCAGTGCTAGAGATGAGGAGACTAGCGGGGGGCGGGTCGAGACCCAGTACTTC
TRBJ2-1,TRBV2,12,NA,NA,CASSDKDSEQFF,TGTGCCAGCAGTGACAAAGACAGTGAGCAGTTCTTC
TRBJ1-2,TRBV10-2,14,many,NA,CASSESGNQGGYTF,TGCGCCAGCAGTGAGTCAGGAAACCAAGGTGGCTACACCTTC
TRBJ1-1,TRBV19,15,NA,NA,CASRRGWDMNTEAFF,TGTGCTAGTCGGAGGGGTTGGGACATGAACACTGAAGCTTTCTTT
TRBJ1-3,TRBV6-5,16,NA,NA,CASSWKVPSSGNTIYF,TGTGCCAGCAGTTGGAAGGTCCCAAGCTCTGGAAACACCATATATTTT
TRBJ2-1,TRBV7-2,12,many,NA,CASGGQYNEQFF,TGTGCCAGCGGCGGGCAGTACAATGAGCAGTTCTTC
TRBJ2-3,TRBV6-1,13,many,NA,CASGGRSTDTQYF,TGTGCCAGCGGGGGGAGAAGCACAGATACGCAGTATTTT
TRBJ1-1,TRBV25-1,12,NA,TRBD1,CASKTGYSEAFF,TGTGCCAGCAAGACAGGGTACTCTGAAGCTTTCTTT
TRBJ2-7,TRBV13,13,NA,NA,CASSSGASYEQYF,TGTGCCAGCAGCTCCGGGGCCTCCTACGAGCAGTACTTC
TRBJ2-5,TRBV10-2,18,NA,NA,CASGGPTQRDPIGETQYF,TGCGCCAGCGGTGGTCCTACTCAGAGGGATCCTATAGGAGAGACCCAGTACTTC
TRBJ1-6,TRBV20-1,14,many,NA,CSALQGLGNSPLHF,TGCAGTGCTCTCCAGGGTTTAGGAAATTCACCCCTCCACTTT
TRBJ2-7,TRBV2,14,many,TRBD1,CASSPGQGLYEQYF,TGTGCCAGCAGTCCGGGACAGGGGCTTTACGAGCAGTACTTC
TRBJ1-5,TRBV19,16,many,NA,CASSNGRDSRNQPQHF,TGTGCCAGTAGTAATGGACGAGATAGCCGCAATCAGCCCCAGCATTTT
TRBJ1-6,TRBV12-3/TRBV12-4,13,few,NA,CASSGEGNSPLHF,TGTGCCAGCAGTGGGGAAGGAAATTCACCCCTCCACTTT